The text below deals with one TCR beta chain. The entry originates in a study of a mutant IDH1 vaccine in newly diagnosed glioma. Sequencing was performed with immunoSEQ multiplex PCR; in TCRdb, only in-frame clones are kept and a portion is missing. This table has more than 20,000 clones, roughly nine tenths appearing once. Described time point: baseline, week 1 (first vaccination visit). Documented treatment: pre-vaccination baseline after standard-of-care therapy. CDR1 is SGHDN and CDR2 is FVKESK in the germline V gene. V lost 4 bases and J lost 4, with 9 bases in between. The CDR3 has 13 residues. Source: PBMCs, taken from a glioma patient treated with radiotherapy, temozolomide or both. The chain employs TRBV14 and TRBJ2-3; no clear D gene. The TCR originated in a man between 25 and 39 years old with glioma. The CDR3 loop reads CASSPRIADTQYF. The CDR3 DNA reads TGTGCCAGCAGCCCCAGGATTGCAGATACGCAGTATTTT.